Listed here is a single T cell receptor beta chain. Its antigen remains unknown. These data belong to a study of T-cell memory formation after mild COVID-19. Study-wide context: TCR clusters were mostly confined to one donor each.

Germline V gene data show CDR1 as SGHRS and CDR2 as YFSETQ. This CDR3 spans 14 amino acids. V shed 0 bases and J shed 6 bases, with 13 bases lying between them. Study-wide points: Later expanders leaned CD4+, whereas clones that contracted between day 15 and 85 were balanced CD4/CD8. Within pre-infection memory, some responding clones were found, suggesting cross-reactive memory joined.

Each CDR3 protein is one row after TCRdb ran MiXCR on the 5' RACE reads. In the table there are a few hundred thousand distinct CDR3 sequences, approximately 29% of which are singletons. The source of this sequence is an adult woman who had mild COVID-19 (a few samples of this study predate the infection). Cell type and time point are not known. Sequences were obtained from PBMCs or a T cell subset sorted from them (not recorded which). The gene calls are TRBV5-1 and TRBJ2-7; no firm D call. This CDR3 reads CASSLERPTAEQYF. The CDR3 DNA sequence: TGCGCCAGCAGCTTGGAGAGGCCCACAGCCGAGCAGTACTTC.